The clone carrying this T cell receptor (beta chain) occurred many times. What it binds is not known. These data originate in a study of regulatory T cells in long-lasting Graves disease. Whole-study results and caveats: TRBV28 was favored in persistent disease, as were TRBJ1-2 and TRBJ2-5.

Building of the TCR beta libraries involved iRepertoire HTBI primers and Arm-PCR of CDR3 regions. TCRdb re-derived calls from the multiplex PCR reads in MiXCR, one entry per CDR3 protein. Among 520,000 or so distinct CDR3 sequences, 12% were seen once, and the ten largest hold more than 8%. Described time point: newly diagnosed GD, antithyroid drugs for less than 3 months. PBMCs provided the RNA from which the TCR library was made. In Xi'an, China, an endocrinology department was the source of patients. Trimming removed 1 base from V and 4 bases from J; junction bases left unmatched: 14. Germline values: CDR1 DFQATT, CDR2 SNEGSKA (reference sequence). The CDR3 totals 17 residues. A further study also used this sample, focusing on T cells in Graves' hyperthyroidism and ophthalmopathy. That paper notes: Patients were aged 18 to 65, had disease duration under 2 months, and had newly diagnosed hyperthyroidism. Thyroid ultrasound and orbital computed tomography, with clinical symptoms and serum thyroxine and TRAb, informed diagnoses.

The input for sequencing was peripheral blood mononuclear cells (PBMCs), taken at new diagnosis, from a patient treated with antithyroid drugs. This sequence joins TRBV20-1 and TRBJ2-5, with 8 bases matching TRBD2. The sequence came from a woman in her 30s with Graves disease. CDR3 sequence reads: CSARGTWLAGVRETQYF. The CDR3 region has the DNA TGCAGTGCTAGAGGGACGTGGCTAGCGGGTGTACGAGAGACCCAGTACTTC.